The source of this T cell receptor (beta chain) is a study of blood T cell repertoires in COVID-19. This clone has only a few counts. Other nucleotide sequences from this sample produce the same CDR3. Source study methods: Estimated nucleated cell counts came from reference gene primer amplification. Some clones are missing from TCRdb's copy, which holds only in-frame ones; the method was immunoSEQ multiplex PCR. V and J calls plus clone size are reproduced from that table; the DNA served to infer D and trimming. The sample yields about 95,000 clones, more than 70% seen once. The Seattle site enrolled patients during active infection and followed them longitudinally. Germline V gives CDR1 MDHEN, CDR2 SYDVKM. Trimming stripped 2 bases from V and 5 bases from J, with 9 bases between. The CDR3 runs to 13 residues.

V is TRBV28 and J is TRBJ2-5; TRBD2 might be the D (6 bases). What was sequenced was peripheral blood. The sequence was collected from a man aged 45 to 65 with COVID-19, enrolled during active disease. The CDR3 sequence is CASSLGGRETQYF. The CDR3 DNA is TGTGCCAGCAGTTTAGGTGGGAGGGAGACCCAGTACTTC.